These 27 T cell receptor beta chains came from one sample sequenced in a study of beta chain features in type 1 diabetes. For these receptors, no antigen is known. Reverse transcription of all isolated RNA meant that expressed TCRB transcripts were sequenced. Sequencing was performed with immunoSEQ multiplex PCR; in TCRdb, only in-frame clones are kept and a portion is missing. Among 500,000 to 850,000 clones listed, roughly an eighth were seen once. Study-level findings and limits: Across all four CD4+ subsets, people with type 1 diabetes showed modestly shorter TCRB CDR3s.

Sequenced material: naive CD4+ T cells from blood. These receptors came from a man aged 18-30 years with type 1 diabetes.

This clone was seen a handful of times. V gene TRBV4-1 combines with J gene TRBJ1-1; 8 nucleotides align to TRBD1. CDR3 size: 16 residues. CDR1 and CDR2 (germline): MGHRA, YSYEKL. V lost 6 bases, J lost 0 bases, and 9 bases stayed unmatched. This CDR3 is CASRLTLGQVNTEAFF. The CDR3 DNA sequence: TGCGCCAGCAGGCTTACCTTGGGACAGGTGAACACTGAAGCTTTCTTT.

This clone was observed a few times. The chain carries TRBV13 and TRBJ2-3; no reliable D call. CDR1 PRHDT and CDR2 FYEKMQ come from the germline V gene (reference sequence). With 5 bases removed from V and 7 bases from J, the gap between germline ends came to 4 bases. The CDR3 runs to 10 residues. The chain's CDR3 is CASSLHTQYF. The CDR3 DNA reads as TGTGCCAGCAGCCTTCATACGCAGTATTTT.

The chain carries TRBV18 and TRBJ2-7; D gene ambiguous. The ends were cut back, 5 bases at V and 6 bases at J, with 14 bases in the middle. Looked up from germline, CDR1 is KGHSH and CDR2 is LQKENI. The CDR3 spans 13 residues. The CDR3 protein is CASSAGLDGEQYF. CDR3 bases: TGTGCCAGCTCAGCTGGGCTAGATGGCGAGCAGTACTTC.

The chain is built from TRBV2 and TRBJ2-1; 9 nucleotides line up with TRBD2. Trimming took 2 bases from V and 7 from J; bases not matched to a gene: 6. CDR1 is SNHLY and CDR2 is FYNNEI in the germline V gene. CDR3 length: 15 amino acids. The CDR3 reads CASSELVAGENEQFF. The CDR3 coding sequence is TGTGCCAGCAGTGAATTAGTAGCGGGAGAAAATGAGCAGTTCTTC. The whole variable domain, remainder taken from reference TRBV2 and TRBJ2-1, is EPEVTQTPSHQVTQMGQEVILRCVPISNHLYFYWYRQILGQKVEFLVSFYNNEISEKSEIFDDQFSVERPDGSNFTLKIRSTKLEDSAMYFCASSELVAGENEQFFGPGTRLTVL.

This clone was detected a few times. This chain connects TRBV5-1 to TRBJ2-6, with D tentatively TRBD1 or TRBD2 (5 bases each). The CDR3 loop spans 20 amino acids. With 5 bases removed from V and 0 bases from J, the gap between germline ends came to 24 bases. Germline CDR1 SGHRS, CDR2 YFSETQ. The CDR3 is CASRLWGRLGGDSGANVLTF. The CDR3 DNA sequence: TGCGCCAGCAGACTTTGGGGACGTCTTGGGGGAGACTCTGGGGCCAACGTCCTGACTTTC.

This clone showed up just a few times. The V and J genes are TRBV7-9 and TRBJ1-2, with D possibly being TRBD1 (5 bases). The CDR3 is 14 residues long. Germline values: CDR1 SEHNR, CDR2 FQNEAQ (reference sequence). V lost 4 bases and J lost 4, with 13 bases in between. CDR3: CASSSLGGVYGYTF. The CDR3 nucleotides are TGTGCCAGCAGCTCGCTTGGGGGGGTCTATGGCTACACCTTC. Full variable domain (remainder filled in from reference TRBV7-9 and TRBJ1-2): DTGVSQNPRHKITKRGQNVTFRCDPISEHNRLYWYRQTLGQGPEFLTYFQNEAQLEKSRLLSDRFSAERPKGSFSTLEIQRTEQGDSAMYLCASSSLGGVYGYTFGSGTRLTVV.

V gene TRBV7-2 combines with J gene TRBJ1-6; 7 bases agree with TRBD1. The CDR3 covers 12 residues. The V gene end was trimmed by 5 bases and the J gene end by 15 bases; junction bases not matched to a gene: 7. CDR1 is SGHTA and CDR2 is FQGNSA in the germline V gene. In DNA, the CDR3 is TGTGCCAGCAGCCCAGGGGGGCTAGGCCTCCACTTT. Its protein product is CASSPGGLGLHF.

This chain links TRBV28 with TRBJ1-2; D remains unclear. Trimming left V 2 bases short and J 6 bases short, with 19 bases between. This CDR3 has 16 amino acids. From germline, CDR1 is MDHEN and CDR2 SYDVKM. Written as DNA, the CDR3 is TGTGCCAGCAGTTTAATCGGGCAAGGGTGGAAACATGGCTACACCTTC. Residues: CASSLIGQGWKHGYTF.

The CDR3 nucleotides read TGCGCCAGCAGTCAACCGGATCGGAATAATACCGGGACAGAGGCCTACGAGCAGTACTTC. This translates into CASSQPDRNNTGTEAYEQYF. The chain couples TRBV23-1 to TRBJ2-7; 7 nucleotides match TRBD1. TRBV23-1 is annotated as an ORF whose role is uncertain. The CDR3 runs 20 residues. The V and J ends lost 2 bases and 2 bases, in that order; junction bases with no gene match: 21.

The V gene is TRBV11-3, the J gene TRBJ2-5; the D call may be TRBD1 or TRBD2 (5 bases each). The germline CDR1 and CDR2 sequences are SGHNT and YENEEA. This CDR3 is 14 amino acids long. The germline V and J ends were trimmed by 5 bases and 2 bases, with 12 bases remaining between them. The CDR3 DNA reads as TGTGCCAGCAGCGGCCGGGACGGACAAGAGACCCAGTACTTC. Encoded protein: CASSGRDGQETQYF.

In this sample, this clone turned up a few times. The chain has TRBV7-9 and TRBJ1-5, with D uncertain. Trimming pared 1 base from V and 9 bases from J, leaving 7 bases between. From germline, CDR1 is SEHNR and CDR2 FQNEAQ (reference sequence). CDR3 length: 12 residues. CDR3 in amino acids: CASSLVSGPQHF. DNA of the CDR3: TGTGCCAGCAGCTTAGTTTCGGGGCCCCAGCATTTT.

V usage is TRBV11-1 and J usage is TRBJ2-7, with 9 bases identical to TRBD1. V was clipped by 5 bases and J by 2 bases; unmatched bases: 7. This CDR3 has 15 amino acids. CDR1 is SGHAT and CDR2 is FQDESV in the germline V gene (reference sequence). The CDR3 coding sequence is TGTGCCAGCAGCCTCGGGACAGGGATCACCTACGAGCAGTACTTC. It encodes CASSLGTGITYEQYF.

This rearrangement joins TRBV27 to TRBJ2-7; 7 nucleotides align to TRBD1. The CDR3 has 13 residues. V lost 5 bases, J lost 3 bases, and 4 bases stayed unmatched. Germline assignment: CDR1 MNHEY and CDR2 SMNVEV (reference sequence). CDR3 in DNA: TGTGCCAGCAGTCGACAGGGTTTCTACGAGCAGTACTTC. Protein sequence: CASSRQGFYEQYF.

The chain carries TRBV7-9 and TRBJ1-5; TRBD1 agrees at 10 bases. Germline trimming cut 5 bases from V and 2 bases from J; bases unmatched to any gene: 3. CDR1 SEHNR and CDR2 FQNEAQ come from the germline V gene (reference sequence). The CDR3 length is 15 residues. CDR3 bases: TGTGCCAGCAGCCCCGGGACAGGGGGCAATCAGCCCCAGCATTTT. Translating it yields CASSPGTGGNQPQHF.

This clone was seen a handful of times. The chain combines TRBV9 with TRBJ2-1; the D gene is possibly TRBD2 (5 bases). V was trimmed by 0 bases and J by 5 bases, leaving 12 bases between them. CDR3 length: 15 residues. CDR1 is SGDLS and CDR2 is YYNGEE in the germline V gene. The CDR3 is CASSVGTAGDNEQFF. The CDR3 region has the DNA TGTGCCAGCAGCGTAGGAACAGCCGGGGACAATGAGCAGTTCTTC.

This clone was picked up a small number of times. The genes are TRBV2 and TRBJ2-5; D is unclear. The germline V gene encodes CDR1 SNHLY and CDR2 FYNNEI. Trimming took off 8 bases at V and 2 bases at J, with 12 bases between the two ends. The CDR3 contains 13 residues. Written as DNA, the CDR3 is TGTGCCAGCGGTAGAGTGCATCAAGAGACCCAGTACTTC. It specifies CASGRVHQETQYF.

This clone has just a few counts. This CDR3 is CASSPSEETQYF. The CDR3 DNA reads TGCGCCAGCAGCCCGTCGGAAGAGACCCAGTACTTC. The chain joins TRBV5-1 to TRBJ2-5; D is unresolved. V was clipped by 4 bases and J by 3 bases, with 7 bases between them. The CDR3 length is 12 residues. CDR1 and CDR2 (germline): SGHRS, YFSETQ.

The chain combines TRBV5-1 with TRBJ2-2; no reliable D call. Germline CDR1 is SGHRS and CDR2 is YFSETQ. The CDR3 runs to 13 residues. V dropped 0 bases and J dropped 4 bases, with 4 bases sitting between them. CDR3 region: CASSLDITGELFF. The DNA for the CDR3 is TGCGCCAGCAGCTTGGACATCACCGGGGAGCTGTTTTTT.

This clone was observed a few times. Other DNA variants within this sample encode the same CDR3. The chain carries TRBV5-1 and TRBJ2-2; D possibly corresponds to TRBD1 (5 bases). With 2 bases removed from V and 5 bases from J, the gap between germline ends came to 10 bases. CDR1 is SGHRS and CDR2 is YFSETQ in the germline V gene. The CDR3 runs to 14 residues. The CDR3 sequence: CASSFSGSTGELFF. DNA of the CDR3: TGCGCCAGCAGCTTTTCAGGGTCTACCGGGGAGCTGTTTTTT.

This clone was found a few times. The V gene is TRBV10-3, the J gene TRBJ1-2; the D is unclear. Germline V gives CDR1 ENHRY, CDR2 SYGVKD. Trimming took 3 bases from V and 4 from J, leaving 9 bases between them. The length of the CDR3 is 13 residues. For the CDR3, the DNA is TGTGCCATCAGTGATGGCAGTACCTATGGCTACACCTTC. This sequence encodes CAISDGSTYGYTF.

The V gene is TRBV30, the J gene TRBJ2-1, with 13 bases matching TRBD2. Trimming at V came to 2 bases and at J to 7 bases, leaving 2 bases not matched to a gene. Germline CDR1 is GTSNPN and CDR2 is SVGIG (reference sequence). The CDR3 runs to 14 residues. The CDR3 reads CAWSWTSGRNEQFF. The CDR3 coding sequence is TGTGCCTGGAGTTGGACTAGCGGGAGAAATGAGCAGTTCTTC.

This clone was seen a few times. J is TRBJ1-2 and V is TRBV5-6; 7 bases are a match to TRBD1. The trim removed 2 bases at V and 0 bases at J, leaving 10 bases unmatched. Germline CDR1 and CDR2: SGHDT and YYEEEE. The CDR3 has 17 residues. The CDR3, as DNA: TGTGCCAGCAGCTTTAGGACAGGTCTCCCTCCTAACTATGGCTACACCTTC. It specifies CASSFRTGLPPNYGYTF.

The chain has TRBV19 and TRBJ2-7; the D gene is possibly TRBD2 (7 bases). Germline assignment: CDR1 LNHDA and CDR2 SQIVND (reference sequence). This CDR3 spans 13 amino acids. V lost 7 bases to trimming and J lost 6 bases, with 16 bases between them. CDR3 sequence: CASTGGRPGEQYF. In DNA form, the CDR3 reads TGTGCCAGTACGGGGGGCCGTCCAGGCGAGCAGTACTTC.

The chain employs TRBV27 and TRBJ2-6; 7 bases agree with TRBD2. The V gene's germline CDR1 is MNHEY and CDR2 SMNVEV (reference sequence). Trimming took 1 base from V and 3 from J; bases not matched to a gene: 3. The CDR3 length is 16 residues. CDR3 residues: CASSLYERGGANVLTF. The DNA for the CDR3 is TGTGCCAGCAGTTTATACGAGCGGGGTGGGGCCAACGTCCTGACTTTC.

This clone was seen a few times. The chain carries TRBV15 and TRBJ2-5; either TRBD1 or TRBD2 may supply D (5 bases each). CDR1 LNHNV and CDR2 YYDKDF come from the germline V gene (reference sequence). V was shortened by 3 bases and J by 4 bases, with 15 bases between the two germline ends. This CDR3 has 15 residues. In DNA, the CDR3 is TGTGCCACCAGCAGGAGAGGGGAATCGGGAGAGACCCAGTACTTC. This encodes CATSRRGESGETQYF.

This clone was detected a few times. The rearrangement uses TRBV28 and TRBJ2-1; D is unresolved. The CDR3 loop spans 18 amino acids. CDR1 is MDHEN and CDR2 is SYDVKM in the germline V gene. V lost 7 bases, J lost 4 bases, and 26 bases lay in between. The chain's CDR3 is CASTLRVPTTKHYNEQFF. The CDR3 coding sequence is TGTGCCAGCACCTTAAGGGTCCCCACGACCAAACATTACAATGAGCAGTTCTTC.

This chain's CDR3 is CASSLGGTGLYEQYF. The DNA for the CDR3 is TGTGCCAGCAGCTTAGGCGGGACAGGACTCTACGAGCAGTACTTC. The chain employs TRBV7-9 and TRBJ2-7; 8 bases match TRBD1. The junction had 5 bases not matched to a gene; V was cut back by 1 base and J by 3 bases. The germline CDR1 and CDR2 sequences are SEHNR and FQNEAQ (reference sequence). CDR3 length: 15 amino acids.